This T cell receptor beta chain was sequenced in a study of blood T cell repertoires in COVID-19. Recruits, aged about 18 to 100 years, lived in 25 or so US areas. Cohort allocation depended upon clinical history that participants reported. This clone was seen a handful of times. This table comes from immunoSEQ multiplex PCR, and its TCRdb copy is limited to in-frame clones, with some not included. The sample holds about 210,000 clones, about 84% seen once. This CDR3 region has 15 residues. V dropped 0 bases and J dropped 5; count of bases not matched to a gene: 7. Germline CDR1 reads SGHKS; CDR2 reads YYEKEE (reference sequence).

The chain has TRBV5-5 and TRBJ1-1, with 7 bases identical to TRBD1. This TCR derives from a man aged 25 to 40 with acute COVID-19. Sequenced sample: PBMCs or T cells enriched from blood (not recorded which). The DNA of the CDR3 is TGTGCCAGCAGCTTGGAACAGGGGTCGATTACTGAAGCTTTCTTT. Amino acid sequence: CASSLEQGSITEAFF.